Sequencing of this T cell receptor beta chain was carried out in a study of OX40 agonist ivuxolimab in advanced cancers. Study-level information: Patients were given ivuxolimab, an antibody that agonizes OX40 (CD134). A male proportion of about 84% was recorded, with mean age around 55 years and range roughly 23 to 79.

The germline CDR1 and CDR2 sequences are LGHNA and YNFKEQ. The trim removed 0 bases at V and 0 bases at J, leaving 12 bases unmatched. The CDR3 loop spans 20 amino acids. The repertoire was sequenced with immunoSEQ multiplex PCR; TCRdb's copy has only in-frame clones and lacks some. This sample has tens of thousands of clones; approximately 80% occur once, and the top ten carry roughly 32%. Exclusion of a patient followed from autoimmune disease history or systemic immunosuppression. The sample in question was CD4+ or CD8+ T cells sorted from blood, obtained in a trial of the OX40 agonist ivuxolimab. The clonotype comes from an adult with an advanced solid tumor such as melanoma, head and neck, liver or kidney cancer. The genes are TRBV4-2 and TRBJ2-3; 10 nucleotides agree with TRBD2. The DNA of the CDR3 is TGTGCCAGCAGCCAAGATGCGACTAGCGGGTCTTTGGCTAGCACAGATACGCAGTATTTT. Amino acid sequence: CASSQDATSGSLASTDTQYF.